This is a list of T cell receptor beta chains from one sample in a study of shared clonotypes between healthy human individuals. Libraries were prepared by immunoSEQ multiplex PCR; TCRdb keeps only in-frame clonotypes and omits some of them. The sample lists roughly 650,000 clones; approximately 96% were seen once. The sequencing input was naive CD8+ T cells sorted from blood. Every receptor here comes from a woman younger than 45 in good health. Both conserved end residues are part of each CDR3. D genes are given only for firm matches. Clone size appears in some rows only: once, few, many, or a class for an expanded clone.

J,size,D,V,DNA,CDR3
TRBJ1-2,NA,NA,TRBV27,TGTGCCAGCAGTTTTGGGGGGGGCCTTGGCTATGGCTACACCTTC,CASSFGGGLGYGYTF
TRBJ2-1,NA,TRBD1,TRBV11-3,TGTGCCAGCAGTCCCGGGACAGGGAGTCCGTACAATGAGCAGTTCTTC,CASSPGTGSPYNEQFF
TRBJ2-7,NA,NA,TRBV4-2,TGTGCCAGCAGCCAAGACGGTGTGACTGGGACTTCTTCTTCCTACGAGCAGTACTTC,CASSQDGVTGTSSSYEQYF
TRBJ2-2,NA,NA,TRBV4-2,TGTGCCAGCAGCCAAGGAGAGAACACCGGGGAGCTGTTTTTT,CASSQGENTGELFF
TRBJ2-7,NA,TRBD2,TRBV27,TGTGCCAGCAGTTTATCGAGCGGACTAGCGGGAGTCGAGCAGTACTTC,CASSLSSGLAGVEQYF
TRBJ1-1,NA,NA,TRBV27,TGTGCCAGCAGTTTAGGGGCCATATCTGAAGCTTTCTTT,CASSLGAISEAFF
TRBJ1-1,NA,NA,TRBV27,TGTGCCAGCAGTTTTAACCCCACGGCGGGCACTGAAGCTTTCTTT,CASSFNPTAGTEAFF
TRBJ2-7,NA,TRBD2,TRBV5-8,TGTGCCAGCAGCTTGTGGACTAGCCCAGCCTACGAGCAGTACTTC,CASSLWTSPAYEQYF
TRBJ1-5,NA,TRBD1,TRBV19,TGTGCCAGTAGTAGAGACAGGGGGGACCAGCATAGCAATCAGCCCCAGCATTTT,CASSRDRGDQHSNQPQHF
TRBJ2-1,NA,NA,TRBV9,TGTGCCAGCAGCGGGCAGGGGGGAAATGAGCAGTTCTTC,CASSGQGGNEQFF
TRBJ2-7,NA,TRBD2,TRBV7-8,TGTGCCAGCAGCTTAGAAGCTAGCGGAGAATACGAGCAGTACTTC,CASSLEASGEYEQYF
TRBJ2-7,NA,TRBD1,TRBV27,TGTGCCAGCAGTCCCGGGACAGGGGTGGGGGAGCAGTACTTC,CASSPGTGVGEQYF
TRBJ1-2,NA,NA,TRBV13,TGTGCCAGCAGCTTTCGTCAGGGAAACTATGGCTACACCTTC,CASSFRQGNYGYTF
TRBJ1-1,NA,NA,TRBV28,TGTGCCAGCAGTTTAACGGAGAACACTGAAGCTTTCTTT,CASSLTENTEAFF
TRBJ1-1,NA,NA,TRBV28,TGTGCCAGCAGTTTAGAGAGGGCTCAGAGCACTGAAGCTTTCTTT,CASSLERAQSTEAFF
TRBJ1-2,NA,NA,TRBV4-1,TGCGCCAGCAGCCCCCCCTCCCTCGGGGCGGTCTATGGCTACACCTTC,CASSPPSLGAVYGYTF
TRBJ2-7,NA,TRBD2,TRBV27,TGTGCCAGCAGCATAGCGGGAGCGAACTACGAGCAGTACTTC,CASSIAGANYEQYF
TRBJ2-7,NA,TRBD2,TRBV5-1,TGCGCCAGCAGCTTGGAACTAGCGGGAGGAGGATTCTACGAGCAGTACTTC,CASSLELAGGGFYEQYF
TRBJ2-7,once,NA,TRBV5-4,TGTGCCAGCAGCTTGGGACTCGAGGGCTACGAGCAGTACTTC,CASSLGLEGYEQYF
TRBJ2-7,NA,TRBD2,TRBV28,TGTGCCAGCAGTTTTTGGCTAGCGGGAGTCGTTGACGAGCAGTACTTC,CASSFWLAGVVDEQYF
TRBJ2-3,NA,NA,TRBV10-1,TGCGCCAGCAGTGAGTCCGGTAAGACTGTCGACGCATCACCGGAGTATTTT,CASSESGKTVDASPEYF
TRBJ2-1,NA,NA,TRBV9,TGTGCCAGCAGCGCCGGGACGTATAATGAGCAGTTCTTC,CASSAGTYNEQFF
TRBJ2-1,NA,TRBD1,TRBV2,TGTGCCAGCAGTCCTCGGGACAGGGTTCATGAGCAGTTCTTC,CASSPRDRVHEQFF
TRBJ1-1,NA,NA,TRBV4-1,TGCGCCAGCAGCCAATTTCCGGGGATCTACACTGAAGCTTTCTTT,CASSQFPGIYTEAFF
TRBJ2-7,few,TRBD2,TRBV4-1,TGCGCCAGCAGCCAAGGGTCGGGGAGGGCCGGTTCTGTGCAGTACTTC,CASSQGSGRAGSVQYF
TRBJ2-2,NA,TRBD2,TRBV6-1,TGTGCCAGCAGTGTGGGGATACTAGCGGGAGATATGTTGAACACCGGGGAGCTGTTTTTT,CASSVGILAGDMLNTGELFF
TRBJ1-5,NA,NA,TRBV6-5,TGTGCCAGCAGCCTAACACCGGATAGCAATCAGCCCCAGCATTTT,CASSLTPDSNQPQHF
TRBJ2-7,once,TRBD2,TRBV13,TGTGCCAGCAGCTTGGGACTAGCGGGAGGAAAGCAGTACTTC,CASSLGLAGGKQYF
TRBJ1-1,NA,NA,TRBV6-5,TGTGCCAGCAGTTACTCGACTGGCACGCCGAACACTGAAGCTTTCTTT,CASSYSTGTPNTEAFF
TRBJ2-1,once,TRBD2,TRBV28,TGTGCCAGCAGTTCGCTTTTAGCGGGGCCCCCCCACAATGAGCAGTTCTTC,CASSSLLAGPPHNEQFF
TRBJ1-5,NA,NA,TRBV7-8,TGTGCCAGCACCCTAGAGAGGGGTGATCAGCCCCAGCATTTT,CASTLERGDQPQHF
TRBJ2-5,NA,NA,TRBV21-1,TGTGCCAGCAGCAACCGGGACAGGGGCCCCCTCGTGATTATTTCCGAGACCCAGTACTTC,CASSNRDRGPLVIISETQYF
TRBJ2-1,NA,TRBD1,TRBV7-7,TGTGCCAGCAGCTTAACAGGGGATGAGCAGTTCTTC,CASSLTGDEQFF
TRBJ2-7,NA,NA,TRBV5-6,TGTGCCAGCAGCTTGGCCGGGCCCTCCTACGAGCAGTACTTC,CASSLAGPSYEQYF
TRBJ2-5,NA,NA,TRBV5-6,TGTGCCAGCAGCTTTTGGAATGGCCAAGAGACCCAGTACTTC,CASSFWNGQETQYF
TRBJ2-1,NA,TRBD2,TRBV13,TGTGCCAGCAGCTTAGGAGCGGGAGTTCATGAGCAGTTCTTC,CASSLGAGVHEQFF
TRBJ2-7,NA,TRBD2,TRBV7-8,TGTGCCAGCAGCTGGCGGCTAGCGGGAGGGGTCTACGAGCAGTACTTC,CASSWRLAGGVYEQYF
TRBJ2-1,once,TRBD2,TRBV4-1,TGCGCCAGCAGCCAAGATTTGGTTAGCGGGAGCTACAATGAGCAGTTCTTC,CASSQDLVSGSYNEQFF
TRBJ1-5,NA,NA,TRBV7-9,TGTGCCAGCAGCTTGGCACCTCTGGAGCCCCAGCATTTT,CASSLAPLEPQHF
TRBJ1-4,NA,TRBD1,TRBV4-1,TGCGCCAGCAGCCAGGCACAGGGGTCTGAAAAACTGTTTTTT,CASSQAQGSEKLFF
TRBJ2-7,NA,TRBD2,TRBV6-5,TGTGCCAGCAGTTACTCCGGACTAGCGGCCTACGAGCAGTACTTC,CASSYSGLAAYEQYF
TRBJ2-5,NA,NA,TRBV2,TGTGCCAGCATTTTAGTAGCTCCGGAGACCCAGTACTTC,CASILVAPETQYF
TRBJ2-7,NA,TRBD1,TRBV6-1,TGTGCCAGCAGTGAAGGCCCCCGGGACAGGGGATACGAGCAGTACTTC,CASSEGPRDRGYEQYF
TRBJ2-7,NA,NA,TRBV5-6,TGTGCCAGCAGCTTGGGTCAGAGCTCCTACGAGCAGTACTTC,CASSLGQSSYEQYF
TRBJ2-7,NA,NA,TRBV6-1,TGTGCCAGCAGTGCCACAGGGAGCTACGAGCAGTACTTC,CASSATGSYEQYF
TRBJ2-6,once,NA,TRBV27,TGTGCCAGCAGTCCCCCGGACAGCTCTGGGGCCAACGTCCTGACTTTC,CASSPPDSSGANVLTF
TRBJ2-5,NA,TRBD2,TRBV27,TGTGCCAGCAGGCCTCAGCGGGACTCCCCAGGGGAGACCCAGTACTTC,CASRPQRDSPGETQYF
TRBJ2-7,NA,NA,TRBV2,TGTGCCAGCAGTGAAGCGAGGGCACGGGGGTACGAGCAGTACTTC,CASSEARARGYEQYF
TRBJ2-7,NA,NA,TRBV21-1,TGTGCCAGCAGCAAAGGGAGGTGGCGGCCCTACGAGCAGTACTTC,CASSKGRWRPYEQYF
TRBJ1-1,NA,NA,TRBV15,TGTGCCACCAGCAGGGGACTGATGAACACTGAAGCTTTCTTT,CATSRGLMNTEAFF
TRBJ2-7,NA,NA,TRBV28,TGTGCCAGCAGTTACGGACACAGCTCCTACGAGCAGTACTTC,CASSYGHSSYEQYF
TRBJ2-7,once,NA,TRBV11-2,TGTGCCAGCAGCTTTGATCAGTCGGACTATTACGAGCAGTACTTC,CASSFDQSDYYEQYF